Below are 8 T cell receptor beta chains sequenced from a single sample in a study of T-cell reconstitution after alpha-beta-depleted transplantation in children. During its preparation, the TCRbeta library received unique molecular identifiers. TCRdb reanalysed the PCR reads using MiXCR and keeps one entry per CDR3 protein. The sample consists of a few hundred thousand distinct CDR3 sequences, approximately 12% of them appearing once. This sample comprised PBMCs, mostly from graft donor cells, obtained 360 days after TCRalphabeta/CD19-depleted stem cell transplant. These TCRs come from a male patient younger than 18 who had a stem cell transplant for acute myeloid leukemia, so the T cells may come from the graft donor.

The chain uses TRBV15 and TRBJ2-7; D call uncertain. The CDR3 is made up of 12 amino acids. V was pared by 0 bases and J by 10 bases, with 10 bases between. Germline loops: CDR1 LNHNV, CDR2 YYDKDF (reference sequence). CDR3 loop: CATSRETSVQYF. For the CDR3, the DNA is TGTGCCACCAGCAGAGAAACGTCGGTACAGTACTTC.

This clonotype was picked up a small number of times. The chain carries TRBV4-2 and TRBJ2-1, with 8 bases lining up with TRBD2. V lost 0 bases, J lost 0 bases, and 4 bases stayed unmatched. This CDR3 has 17 residues. Germline loops: CDR1 LGHNA, CDR2 YNFKEQ. The CDR3 coding sequence is TGTGCCAGCAGCCAAGATATACGGGGGGGCTCCTACAATGAGCAGTTCTTC. Translation gives CASSQDIRGGSYNEQFF.

The V gene is TRBV7-9, the J gene TRBJ2-5, with TRBD2 identical over 10 bases. Germline CDR1 SEHNR, CDR2 FQNEAQ (reference sequence). There are 14 residues in the CDR3. The trim removed 7 bases at V and 4 bases at J, leaving 6 bases unmatched. Here the CDR3 reads CASIRAGGGETQYF. The CDR3 nucleotides are TGTGCCAGCATCCGAGCGGGAGGGGGAGAGACCCAGTACTTC.

This clonotype came up a few times. V and J are TRBV5-1 and TRBJ2-5; 10 bases match TRBD2. The CDR3 spans 16 residues. Trimming took 1 base from V and 4 from J; bases not matched to a gene: 7. CDR1 SGHRS and CDR2 YFSETQ come from the germline V gene. CDR3 amino acids: CASSLRLAGVGETQYF. CDR3 sequence (DNA): TGCGCCAGCAGCTTGCGTCTAGCGGGAGTAGGAGAGACCCAGTACTTC.

There are a few counts of this clonotype. CDR3 region: CASSSPSGTGGTYEQYF. The CDR3 DNA follows: TGTGCCAGCAGCTCCCCGTCCGGGACAGGGGGGACCTACGAGCAGTACTTC. The chain carries TRBV7-8 and TRBJ2-7, with 11 bases aligning to TRBD1. This CDR3 region has 17 residues. Looked up from germline, CDR1 is SGHVS and CDR2 is FQNEAQ. Losses at the gene ends were 4 bases for V and 2 bases for J; bases not matched to a gene: 10.

This clonotype was seen more than once but under ten times. The chain links TRBV4-1 to TRBJ1-1; D possibly corresponds to TRBD1 (5 bases). V was shortened by 1 base and J by 5 bases, with 14 bases between the two germline ends. Looked up from germline, CDR1 is MGHRA and CDR2 is YSYEKL. The CDR3 spans 15 residues. Here the CDR3 DNA reads TGCGCCAGCAGCCAAGGAAAGGGGCTGGGGACTGAAGCTTTCTTT. It is translated as CASSQGKGLGTEAFF.

This clonotype has more than one count but fewer than ten. The V gene is TRBV11-2, the J gene TRBJ2-3, with 10 bases lining up with TRBD2. Germline values: CDR1 SGHAT, CDR2 FQNNGV. V shed 6 bases, J shed 1 base, and the junction held 13 bases outside the gene matches. The CDR3 sequence is 18 residues long. The CDR3: CASSPAESGRVGTDTQYF. CDR3 sequence (DNA): TGTGCCAGCAGTCCTGCCGAAAGCGGGAGGGTCGGCACAGATACGCAGTATTTT.

This clonotype was observed many times. The rearrangement joins TRBV24-1 to TRBJ2-1; D uncertain. The CDR3 has 16 amino acids. Per the germline V gene, CDR1 is KGHDR and CDR2 is SFDVKD. The V end was cut by 1 base, the J end by 0 bases, with 9 bases between. The CDR3 region has the DNA TGTGCCACCAGTGATTTTGCGGTTAGCTCCTACAATGAGCAGTTCTTC. Protein: CATSDFAVSSYNEQFF.